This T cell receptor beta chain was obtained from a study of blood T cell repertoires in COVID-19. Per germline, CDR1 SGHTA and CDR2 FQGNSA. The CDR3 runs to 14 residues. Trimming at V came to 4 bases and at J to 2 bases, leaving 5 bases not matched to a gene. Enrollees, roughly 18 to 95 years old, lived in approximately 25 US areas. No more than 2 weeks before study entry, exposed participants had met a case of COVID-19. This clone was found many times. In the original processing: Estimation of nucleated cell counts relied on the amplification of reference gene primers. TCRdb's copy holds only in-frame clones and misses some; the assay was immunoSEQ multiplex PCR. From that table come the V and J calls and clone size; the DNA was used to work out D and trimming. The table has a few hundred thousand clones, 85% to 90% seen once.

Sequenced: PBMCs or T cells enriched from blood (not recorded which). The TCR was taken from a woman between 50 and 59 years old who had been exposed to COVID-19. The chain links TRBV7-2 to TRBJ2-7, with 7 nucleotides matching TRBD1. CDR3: CASSWAGTAYEQYF. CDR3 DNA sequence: TGTGCCAGCAGCTGGGCCGGGACAGCCTACGAGCAGTACTTC.